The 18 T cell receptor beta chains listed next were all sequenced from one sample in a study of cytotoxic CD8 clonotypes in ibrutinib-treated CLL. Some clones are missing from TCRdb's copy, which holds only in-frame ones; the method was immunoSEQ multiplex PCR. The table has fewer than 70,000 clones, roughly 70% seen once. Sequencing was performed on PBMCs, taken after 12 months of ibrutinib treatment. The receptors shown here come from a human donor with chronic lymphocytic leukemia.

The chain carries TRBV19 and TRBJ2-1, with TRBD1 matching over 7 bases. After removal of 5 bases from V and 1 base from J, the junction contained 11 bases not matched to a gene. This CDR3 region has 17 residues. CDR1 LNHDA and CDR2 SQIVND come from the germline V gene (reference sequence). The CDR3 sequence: CASSSRTGSISYNEQFF. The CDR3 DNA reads TGTGCCAGTAGTTCAAGGACAGGATCCATTTCCTACAATGAGCAGTTCTTC.

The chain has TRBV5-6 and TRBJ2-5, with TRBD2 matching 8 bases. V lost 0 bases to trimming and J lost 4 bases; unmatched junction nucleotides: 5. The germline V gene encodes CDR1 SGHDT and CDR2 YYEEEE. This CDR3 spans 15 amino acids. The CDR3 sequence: CASSLESAGVETQYF. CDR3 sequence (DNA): TGTGCCAGCAGCTTGGAGTCAGCGGGAGTAGAGACCCAGTACTTC.

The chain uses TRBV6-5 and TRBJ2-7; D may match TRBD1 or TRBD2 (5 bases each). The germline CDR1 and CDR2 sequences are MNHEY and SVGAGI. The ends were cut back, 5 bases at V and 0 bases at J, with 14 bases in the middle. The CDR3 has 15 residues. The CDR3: CASSLRDGSSYEQYF. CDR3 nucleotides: TGTGCCAGCAGTCTACGGGACGGAAGCTCCTACGAGCAGTACTTC.

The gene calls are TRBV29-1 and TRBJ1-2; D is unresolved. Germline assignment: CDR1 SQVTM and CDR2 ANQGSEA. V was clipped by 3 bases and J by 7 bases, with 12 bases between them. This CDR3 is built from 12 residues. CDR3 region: CSVDMGVRGYTF. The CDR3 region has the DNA TGCAGCGTTGATATGGGAGTACGTGGCTACACCTTC.

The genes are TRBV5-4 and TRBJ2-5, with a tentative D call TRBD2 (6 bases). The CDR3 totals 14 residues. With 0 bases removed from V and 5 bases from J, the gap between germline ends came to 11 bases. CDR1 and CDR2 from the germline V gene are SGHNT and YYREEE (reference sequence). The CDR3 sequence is CASSLGGVGETQYF. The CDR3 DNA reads TGTGCCAGCAGCTTGGGGGGGGTCGGGGAGACCCAGTACTTC.

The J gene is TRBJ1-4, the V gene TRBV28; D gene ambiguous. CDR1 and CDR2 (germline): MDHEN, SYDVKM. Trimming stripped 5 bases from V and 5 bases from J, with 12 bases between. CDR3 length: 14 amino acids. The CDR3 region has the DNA TGTGCCAGCAGTCCCACATTCAGAAATGAAAAACTGTTTTTT. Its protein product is CASSPTFRNEKLFF.

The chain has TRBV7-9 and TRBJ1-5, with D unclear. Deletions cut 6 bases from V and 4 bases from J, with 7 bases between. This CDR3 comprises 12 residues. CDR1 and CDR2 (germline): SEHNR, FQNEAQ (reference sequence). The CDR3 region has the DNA TGTGCCAGCAGGCGGGAAAATCAGCCCCAGCATTTT. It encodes CASRRENQPQHF. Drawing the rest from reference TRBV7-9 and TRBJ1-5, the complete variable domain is DTGVSQNPRHKITKRGQNVTFRCDPISEHNRLYWYRQTLGQGPEFLTYFQNEAQLEKSRLLSDRFSAERPKGSFSTLEIQRTEQGDSAMYLCASRRENQPQHFGDGTRLSIL.

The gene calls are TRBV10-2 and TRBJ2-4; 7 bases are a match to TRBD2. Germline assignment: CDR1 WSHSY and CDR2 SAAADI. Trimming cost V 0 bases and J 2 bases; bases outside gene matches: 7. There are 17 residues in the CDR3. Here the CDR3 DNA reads TGCGCCAGCAGTGAGTCGTCTTTAGCGGGTTCCAAAAACATTCAGTACTTC. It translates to CASSESSLAGSKNIQYF.

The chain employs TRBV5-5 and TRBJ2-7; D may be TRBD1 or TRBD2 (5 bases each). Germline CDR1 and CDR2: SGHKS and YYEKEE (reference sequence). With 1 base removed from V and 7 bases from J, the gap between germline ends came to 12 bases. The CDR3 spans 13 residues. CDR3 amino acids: CASSLSPGREQYF. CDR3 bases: TGTGCCAGCAGCTTGTCTCCGGGGCGTGAGCAGTACTTC.

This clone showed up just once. The CDR3 is CASSLVGAGGFEQYF. CDR3 in DNA: TGTGCCAGCAGCTTAGTGGGAGCGGGAGGTTTCGAGCAGTACTTC. This chain connects TRBV7-2 to TRBJ2-7; TRBD2 matches at 9 bases. V gave up 1 base and J gave up 6 bases; unmatched junction bases: 7. This CDR3 region has 15 residues. Germline V gives CDR1 SGHTA, CDR2 FQGNSA.

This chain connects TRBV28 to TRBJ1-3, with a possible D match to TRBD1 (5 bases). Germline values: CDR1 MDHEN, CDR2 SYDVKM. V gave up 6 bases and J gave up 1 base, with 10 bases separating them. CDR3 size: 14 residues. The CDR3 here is CASSPQGSGNTIYF. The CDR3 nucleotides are TGTGCCAGCAGCCCTCAGGGTTCTGGAAACACCATATATTTT. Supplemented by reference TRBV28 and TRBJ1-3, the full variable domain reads DVKVTQSSRYLVKRTGEKVFLECVQDMDHENMFWYRQDPGLGLRLIYFSYDVKMKEKGDIPEGYSVSREKKERFSLILESASTNQTSMYLCASSPQGSGNTIYFGEGSWLTVV.

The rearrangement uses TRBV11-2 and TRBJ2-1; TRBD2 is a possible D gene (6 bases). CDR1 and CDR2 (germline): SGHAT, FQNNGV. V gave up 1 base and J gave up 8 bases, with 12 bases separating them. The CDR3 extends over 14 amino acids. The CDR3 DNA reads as TGTGCCAGCAGCTTAGCGGGAGTAAACTATGAGCAGTTCTTC. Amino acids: CASSLAGVNYEQFF.

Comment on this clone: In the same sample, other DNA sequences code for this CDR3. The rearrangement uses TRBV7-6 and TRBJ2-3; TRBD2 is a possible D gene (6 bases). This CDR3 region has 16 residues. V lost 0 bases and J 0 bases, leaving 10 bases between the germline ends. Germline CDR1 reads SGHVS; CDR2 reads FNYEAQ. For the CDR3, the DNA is TGTGCCAGCAGCTTAGCCGGGGGAGATAGCACAGATACGCAGTATTTT. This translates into CASSLAGGDSTDTQYF.

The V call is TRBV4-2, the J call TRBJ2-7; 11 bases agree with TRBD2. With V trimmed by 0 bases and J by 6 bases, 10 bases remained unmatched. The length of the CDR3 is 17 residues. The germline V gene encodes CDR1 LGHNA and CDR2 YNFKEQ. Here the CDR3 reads CASSQDRIAGGPGEQYF. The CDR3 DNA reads TGTGCCAGCAGCCAAGATCGGATAGCGGGAGGGCCGGGCGAGCAGTACTTC.

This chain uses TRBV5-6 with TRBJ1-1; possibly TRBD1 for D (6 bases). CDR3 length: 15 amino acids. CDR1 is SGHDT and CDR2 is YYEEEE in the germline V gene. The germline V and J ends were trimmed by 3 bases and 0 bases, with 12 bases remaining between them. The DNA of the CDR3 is TGTGCCAGCAGCTGGCGACAGGTTTTGAACACTGAAGCTTTCTTT. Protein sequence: CASSWRQVLNTEAFF.

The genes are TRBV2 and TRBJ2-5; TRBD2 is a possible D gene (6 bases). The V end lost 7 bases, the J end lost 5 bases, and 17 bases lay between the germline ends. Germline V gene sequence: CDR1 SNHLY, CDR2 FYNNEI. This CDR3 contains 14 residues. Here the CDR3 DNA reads TGTGCCAGCAACCCCGACACGGGGGAGGAGACCCAGTACTTC. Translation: CASNPDTGEETQYF.

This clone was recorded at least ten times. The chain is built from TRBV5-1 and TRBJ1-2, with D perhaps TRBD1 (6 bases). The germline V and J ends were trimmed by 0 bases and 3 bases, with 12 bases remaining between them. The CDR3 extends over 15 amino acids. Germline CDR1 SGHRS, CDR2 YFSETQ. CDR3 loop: CASSLDGRGDYGYTF. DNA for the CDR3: TGCGCCAGCAGCTTGGACGGCAGGGGCGACTATGGCTACACCTTC. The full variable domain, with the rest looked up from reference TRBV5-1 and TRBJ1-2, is KAGVTQTPRYLIKTRGQQVTLSCSPISGHRSVSWYQQTPGQGLQFLFEYFSETQRNKGNFPGRFSGRQFSNSRSEMNVSTLELGDSALYLCASSLDGRGDYGYTFGSGTRLTVV.

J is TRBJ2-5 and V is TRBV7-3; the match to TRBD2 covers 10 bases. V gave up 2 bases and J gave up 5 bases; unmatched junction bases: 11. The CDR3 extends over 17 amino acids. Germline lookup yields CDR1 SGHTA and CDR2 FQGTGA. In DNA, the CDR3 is TGTGCCAGCAGCTTAGATACTAGCGGGGTCGAGTGGGAGACCCAGTACTTC. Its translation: CASSLDTSGVEWETQYF.